This TCR beta chain was captured in a study of cytomegalovirus exposure and HLA in healthy donors. Primers: 60 Vbeta forward and 13 Jbeta reverse. Method: immunoSEQ multiplex PCR; TCRdb's copy keeps in-frame clones and lacks some. Here the sample spans 55,000 to 70,000 clones, roughly 80% being singletons. This sequence originates from a male donor in good health and CMV-seropositive. Sequencing input: PBMCs.

CDR3 loop: CASSIYGGAAYEQYF. The CDR3 DNA follows: TGTGCCAGTAGTATATACGGGGGGGCTGCCTACGAGCAGTACTTC. This chain uses TRBV19 with TRBJ2-7, with 8 bases aligning to TRBD2. Losses at the gene ends were 2 bases for V and 2 bases for J; bases not matched to a gene: 5. The CDR3 spans 15 residues. CDR1 and CDR2 from the germline V gene are LNHDA and SQIVND (reference sequence).